Listed below are T cell receptor beta chains from one sample, sequenced in a study of T cells after somatic rescue of genetic block. The repertoire was sequenced with immunoSEQ multiplex PCR; TCRdb's copy has only in-frame clones and lacks some. The data hold more than 9,500 clones, with about 81% observed a single time. The specimen was peripheral blood mononuclear cells (PBMCs). Every receptor here comes from a boy aged 5-17 years. The CDR3 runs from the conserved cysteine through the conserved F or W.

V | length | CDR3
TRBV7-8 | 14 | CASSLGPGPLEQYF
TRBV5-1 | 13 | CASRLGRGPEAFF
TRBV7-7 | 13 | CASSLDSTTEAFF
TRBV19 | 14 | CASSPPGQPYEQYF
TRBV9 | 16 | CASSLSPSGRSAEQYF
TRBV5-4 | 13 | CASSGTGPYGYTF
TRBV7-2 | 16 | CASSLAQPQGVYGYTF
TRBV29-1 | 15 | CSVDDLADFQETQYF
TRBV7-3 | 18 | CASSPWTSGGRLADTQYF
TRBV5-1 | 17 | CASSLAGWAPGHVEQFF
TRBV4-3 | 16 | CASSQGVAITYNEQFF
TRBV25-1 | 16 | CASSEWRTFNTGELFF
TRBV6-5 | 14 | CASMGLAGTYEQYF
TRBV7-9 | 14 | CASSSTSSYNEQFF